This T cell receptor (beta chain) was identified in a study of blood T cell repertoires in COVID-19. Overall study: Sites in the United States, Italy and Spain provided acute and convalescent COVID-19 samples. In each case, the material was cDNA or gDNA derived from T cells, B-cell-depleted T cells, or PBMCs.

The germline V gene has CDR1 MNHNS and CDR2 SASEGT. V gave up 3 bases and J gave up 8 bases, with 10 bases separating them. CDR3 length: 13 residues. Under the authors' procedure: From reference gene primer amplification, estimates of nucleated cell counts were derived. The protocol was immunoSEQ multiplex PCR, while the TCRdb copy is restricted to in-frame clones and leaves out a portion. V and J calls and clone size are given by that table; D and trimming were obtained from the DNA. The sample records more than 200,000 clones, approximately 86% being singletons. The specimen sequenced was peripheral blood. The clonotype was recovered from a woman aged 55-69 years with COVID-19, enrolled during active disease. The chain joins TRBV6-1 to TRBJ1-4; D gene uncertain. The CDR3 region is CASSEDFGEKLFF. The CDR3 nucleotides are TGTGCCAGCAGTGAGGACTTCGGGGAAAAACTGTTTTTT.